A selection of T cell receptor beta chains follows, all from one sample in a study of human T cells and chemical hapten exposure. Each CDR3 protein is one row after TCRdb ran MiXCR on the RACE reads. The repertoire holds some 45,000 distinct CDR3 sequences, 4.4% seen once, with less than 6% in the top ten. The specimen sequenced was whole blood. These TCRs come from a human donor in good health. Some clones in this sample may be carry-over from other donors' samples. CDR3s include the opening cysteine and the closing phenylalanine or tryptophan. A D gene is named only where the DNA matches it firmly. The listing skips clone size in some rows; elsewhere it reads once, few, many or a size class.

j_call	clone_size	d_call	v_call	cdr3_nt	cdr3_aa
TRBJ1-1	many	NA	TRBV3-1	TGTGCCAGCACCCGAGGGGGAGAGGGTGAAGCTTTCTTT	CASTRGGEGEAFF
TRBJ2-2	many	NA	TRBV29-1	TGCAGCGTTGGGGTCCCCGGGGAGCTGTTTTTT	CSVGVPGELFF
TRBJ2-2	NA	NA	TRBV5-5	TGTGCCAGCAGCTTGTTCACCGCAACCACCGGGGAGCTGTTTTTT	CASSLFTATTGELFF
TRBJ2-1	many	TRBD2	TRBV20-1	TGCAGTGCTAGAGAGGCGGGGGGTTACAATGAGCAGTTCTTC	CSAREAGGYNEQFF
TRBJ2-6	many	NA	TRBV28	TGTGCCAGCAGTGAAGGGTTCTCTGGGGCCAACGTCCTGACTTTC	CASSEGFSGANVLTF
TRBJ2-1	many	TRBD2	TRBV20-1	TGCAGTGCGCCGGGGGGTACGATCTACAATGAGCAGTTCTTC	CSAPGGTIYNEQFF
TRBJ2-7	many	TRBD2	TRBV6-5	TGTGCCAGCCGGACTACTAGCGGAAACTACGAGCAGTACTTC	CASRTTSGNYEQYF
TRBJ2-2	few	NA	TRBV11-2	TGTGCCAGCAGATGGTCGGAAACCGGGGAGCTGTTTTTT	CASRWSETGELFF
TRBJ1-5	NA	TRBD1	TRBV6-6	TGTGCCAGCGAACCACAGGGGGCAAGGAATCAGCCCCAGCATTTT	CASEPQGARNQPQHF
TRBJ1-5	many	NA	TRBV7-9	TGTGCCAGCAGCCCGAGCAATCAGCCCCAGCATTTT	CASSPSNQPQHF
TRBJ2-2	many	TRBD2	TRBV20-1	TGCAGTGCCAGGACTAGCGGGGGCGGAACCGGGGAGCTGTTTTTT	CSARTSGGGTGELFF
TRBJ2-4	NA	NA	TRBV24-1	TGTGCCACCAGTGATTTGGTTCCAGCGGGCATAAACATTCAGTACTTC	CATSDLVPAGINIQYF
TRBJ2-7	NA	NA	TRBV30	TGTGCCTGGAGTCAACCCCGAGTCTACGAGCAGTACTTC	CAWSQPRVYEQYF
TRBJ2-7	NA	TRBD1	TRBV5-1	TGCGCCAGCAGCTTGGACGGGACAGCTGAGCAGTACTTC	CASSLDGTAEQYF
TRBJ1-5	NA	NA	TRBV30	TGTGCCTGGAGTGGAATTGGCAATCAGCCCCAGCATTTT	CAWSGIGNQPQHF
TRBJ2-3	NA	TRBD2	TRBV6-5	TGTGCCAGTCGACTAGCGGGAAGCACAGATACGCAGTATTTT	CASRLAGSTDTQYF
TRBJ1-3	NA	TRBD1	TRBV28	TGTGCCAGCAGCCGGACAGGGTTCCCTGGAAACACCATATATTTT	CASSRTGFPGNTIYF
TRBJ2-4	NA	NA	TRBV7-8	TGTGCCAGCAGCTTCATACGGGAGAGCCCCGCCAAAAACATTCAGTACTTC	CASSFIRESPAKNIQYF
TRBJ1-4	many	NA	TRBV6-6	TGTGCCAGCAGTTCTGTAGGAACAGAGAATGAAAAACTGTTTTTT	CASSSVGTENEKLFF
TRBJ2-1	few	NA	TRBV14	TGTGCCAGCAGCCAAGGTGGGCTCCTAACGTACAATGAGCAGTTCTTC	CASSQGGLLTYNEQFF
TRBJ2-1	many	NA	TRBV11-2	TGTGCCAGCAGCTCCCTCATCTTACAGCTTCTGTCCTACAATGAGCAGTTCTTC	CASSSLILQLLSYNEQFF
TRBJ1-4	few	NA	TRBV7-2	TGTGCCAGCAGCTTAGAGGGAGGTCAATGGGAAAAACTGTTTTTT	CASSLEGGQWEKLFF
TRBJ2-1	many	NA	TRBV5-6	TGTGCCAGCAGCTTGTCGGCCTACAATGAGCAGTTCTTC	CASSLSAYNEQFF